This TCR beta chain was sequenced in a study of CD8 T cells in Susac syndrome. Study summary: Blood was drawn from patients with Susac syndrome. At that point, they were therapy-naive, on corticosteroids, or on intravenous immunoglobulin alone.

Random-hexamer reverse transcription was applied to about 0.45 to 1 ug RNA. The method of amplification for TCR beta CDR3 was immunoSEQ multiplex PCR, covering 54 Vbeta and 13 Jbeta. TCRdb itself ran the immunoSEQ multiplex PCR reads through MiXCR, one entry per CDR3 protein. The table records some 96,000 distinct CDR3 sequences, around 94% of them present only once. Blood CD8+ and CD4+ T cells underwent high-throughput TCR beta sequencing. The CDR3 is 12 residues long. The V end was cut by 6 bases, the J end by 1 base, with 9 bases between. Germline-derived CDR1 and CDR2 are DFQATT and SNEGSKA (reference sequence).

The sequenced sample consisted of CD4+ T cells from PBMCs. The chain recombines TRBV20-1 with TRBJ1-1, with D unclear. The TCR comes from a human donor with Susac syndrome. CDR3 sequence reads: CSALGPNTEAFF. DNA for the CDR3: TGCAGTGCCCTAGGACCGAACACTGAAGCTTTCTTT.